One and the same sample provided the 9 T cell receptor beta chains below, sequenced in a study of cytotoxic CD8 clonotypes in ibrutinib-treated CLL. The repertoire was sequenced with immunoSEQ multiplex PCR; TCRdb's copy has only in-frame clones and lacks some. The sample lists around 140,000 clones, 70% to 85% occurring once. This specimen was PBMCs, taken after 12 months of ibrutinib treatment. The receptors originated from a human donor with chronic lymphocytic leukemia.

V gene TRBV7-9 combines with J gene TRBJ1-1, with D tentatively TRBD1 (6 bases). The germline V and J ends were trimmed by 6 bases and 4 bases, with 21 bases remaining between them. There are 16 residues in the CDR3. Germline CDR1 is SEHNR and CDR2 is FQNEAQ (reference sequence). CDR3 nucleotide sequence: TGTGCCAGCAGGGGGGCAGGGAAGGAGTTGAGCACTGAAGCTTTCTTT. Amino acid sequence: CASRGAGKELSTEAFF.

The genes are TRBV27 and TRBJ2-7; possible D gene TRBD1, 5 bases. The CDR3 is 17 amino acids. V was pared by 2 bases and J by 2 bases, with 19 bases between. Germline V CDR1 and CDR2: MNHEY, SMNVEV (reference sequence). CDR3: CASSLEPGHKPTYEQYF. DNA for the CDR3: TGTGCCAGCAGTTTAGAACCAGGACATAAACCGACCTACGAGCAGTACTTC.

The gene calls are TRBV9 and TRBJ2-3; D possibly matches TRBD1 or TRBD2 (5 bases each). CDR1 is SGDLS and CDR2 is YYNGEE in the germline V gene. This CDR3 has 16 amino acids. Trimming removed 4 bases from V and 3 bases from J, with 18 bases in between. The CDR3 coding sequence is TGTGCCAGCAGCCCCCACTCCGGGACCCCGACAGATACGCAGTATTTT. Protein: CASSPHSGTPTDTQYF. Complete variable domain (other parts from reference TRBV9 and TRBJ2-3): DSGVTQTPKHLITATGQRVTLRCSPRSGDLSVYWYQQSLDQGLQFLIQYYNGEERAKGNILERFSAQQFPDLHSELNLSSLELGDSALYFCASSPHSGTPTDTQYFGPGTRLTVL.

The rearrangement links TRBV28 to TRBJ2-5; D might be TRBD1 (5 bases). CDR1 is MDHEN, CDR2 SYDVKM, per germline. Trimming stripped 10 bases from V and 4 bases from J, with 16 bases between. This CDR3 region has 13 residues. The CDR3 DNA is TGTGCCACCAGGGTTGTCGGTCGAGAGACCCAGTACTTC. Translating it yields CATRVVGRETQYF.

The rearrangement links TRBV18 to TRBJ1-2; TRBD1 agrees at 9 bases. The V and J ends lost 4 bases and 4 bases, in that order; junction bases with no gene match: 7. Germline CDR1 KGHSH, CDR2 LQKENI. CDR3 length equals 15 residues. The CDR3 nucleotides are TGTGCCAGCTCACTCCTACCGGGACAGGGCTATGGCTACACCTTC. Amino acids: CASSLLPGQGYGYTF.

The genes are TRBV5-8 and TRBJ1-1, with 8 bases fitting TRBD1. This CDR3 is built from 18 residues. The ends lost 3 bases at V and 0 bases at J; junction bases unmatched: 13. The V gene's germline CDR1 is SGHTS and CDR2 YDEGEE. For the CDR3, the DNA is TGTGCCAGCAGCTACGGGACAGGCAGAAGGATTTTGAACACTGAAGCTTTCTTT. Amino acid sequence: CASSYGTGRRILNTEAFF. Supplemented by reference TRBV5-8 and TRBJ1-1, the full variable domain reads EAGVTQSPTHLIKTRGQQATLRCSPISGHTSVYWYQQALGLGLQFLLWYDEGEERNRGNFPPRFSGRQFPNYSSELNVNALELEDSALYLCASSYGTGRRILNTEAFFGQGTRLTVV.

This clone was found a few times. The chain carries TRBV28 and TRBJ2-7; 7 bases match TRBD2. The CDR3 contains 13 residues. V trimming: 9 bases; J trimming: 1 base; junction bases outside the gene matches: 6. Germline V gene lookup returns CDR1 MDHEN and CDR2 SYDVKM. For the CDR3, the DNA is TGTGCCAGAGGACTAGTTAATTCCTACGAGCAGTACTTC. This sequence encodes CARGLVNSYEQYF.

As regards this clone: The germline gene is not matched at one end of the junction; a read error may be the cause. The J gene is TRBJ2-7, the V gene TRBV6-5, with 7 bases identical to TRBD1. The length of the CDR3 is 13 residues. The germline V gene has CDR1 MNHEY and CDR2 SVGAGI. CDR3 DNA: TGCGCCAGCAGCTGGGGACAGCCCTACGAGCAGTACTTC. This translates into CASSWGQPYEQYF.

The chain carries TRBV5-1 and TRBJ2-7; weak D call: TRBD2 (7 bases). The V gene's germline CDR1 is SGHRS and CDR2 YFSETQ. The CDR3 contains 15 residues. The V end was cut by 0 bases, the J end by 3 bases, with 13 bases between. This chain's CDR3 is CASSLGGGGFYEQYF. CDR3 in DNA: TGCGCCAGCAGCTTGGGAGGCGGGGGCTTCTACGAGCAGTACTTC. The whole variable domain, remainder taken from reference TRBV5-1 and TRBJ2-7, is KAGVTQTPRYLIKTRGQQVTLSCSPISGHRSVSWYQQTPGQGLQFLFEYFSETQRNKGNFPGRFSGRQFSNSRSEMNVSTLELGDSALYLCASSLGGGGFYEQYFGPGTRLTVT.